The 28 T cell receptor beta chains in this list originate from one sample, sequenced in a study of T cell changes during pregnancy in multiple sclerosis. TCRdb's table, derived via immunoSEQ multiplex PCR, lists solely in-frame clones and lacks some. In the table there are about 80,000 clones, 92% of which are singletons. The specimen was peripheral blood, collected before pregnancy. The receptors were gathered from a female donor with multiple sclerosis, enrolled in a pregnancy study.

This clone was detected a few times. The junction does not match germline at one end; this may be a read error. The V gene is TRBV7-7, the J gene TRBJ1-1, with 8 nucleotides matching TRBD1. CDR1 is SSHAT and CDR2 is FNYEAQ in the germline V gene (reference sequence). The CDR3 totals 13 residues. The CDR3 DNA reads TGTGCTAGCAGCAGGGGGCTGGACACTGAAGCTTTCTTT. Translated, it gives CASSRGLDTEAFF.

J is TRBJ1-2 and V is TRBV11-2; 8 nucleotides match TRBD1. The CDR3 consists of 16 residues. Looked up from germline, CDR1 is SGHAT and CDR2 is FQNNGV. V lost 5 bases and J lost 7; bases outside the gene matches: 15. The CDR3 DNA sequence: TGTGCCAGCAGCAACCGTATGACAGGGGCCGTCCTTGGCTACACCTTC. It is translated as CASSNRMTGAVLGYTF.

This rearrangement joins TRBV11-2 to TRBJ1-1, with D possibly being TRBD1 (6 bases). V lost 6 bases and J 4 bases, leaving 12 bases between the germline ends. The CDR3 extends over 13 amino acids. CDR1 SGHAT and CDR2 FQNNGV come from the germline V gene. The CDR3 bases are TGTGCCAGCAGACTACAGGGTGGCACTGAAGCTTTCTTT. Amino acid sequence: CASRLQGGTEAFF. Supplemented by reference TRBV11-2 and TRBJ1-1, the full variable domain reads EAGVAQSPRYKIIEKRQSVAFWCNPISGHATLYWYQQILGQGPKLLIQFQNNGVVDDSQLPKDRFSAERLKGVDSTLKIQPAKLEDSAVYLCASRLQGGTEAFFGQGTRLTVV.

With regard to this clone: Sequence at one end of the junction differs from germline and may be a read error. The rearrangement joins TRBV7-8 to TRBJ1-4, with D unclear. Per germline, CDR1 SGHVS and CDR2 FQNEAQ. There are 15 residues in the CDR3. The CDR3 protein is CASSILGVAKEKLFF. The CDR3 coding sequence is TGTGCCAGCAGCATCCTCGGGGTGGCTAAGGAAAAACTGTTTTTT.

The chain has TRBV10-3 and TRBJ1-4, with TRBD1 identical over 10 bases. The CDR3 has 14 residues. Germline values: CDR1 ENHRY, CDR2 SYGVKD. Unmatched junction bases numbered 4, after V lost 10 bases and J lost 2 bases. This CDR3 is CASGTGVTNEKLFF. The CDR3 DNA sequence: TGTGCCAGCGGGACAGGGGTTACTAATGAAAAACTGTTTTTT.

The chain carries TRBV6-4 and TRBJ2-3; perhaps TRBD2 as D (5 bases). Germline CDR1 MRHNA, CDR2 SNTAGT. Trimming took off 0 bases at V and 3 bases at J, with 7 bases between the two ends. The CDR3 is 14 residues long. The CDR3 DNA reads as TGTGCCAGCAGTGACTCTCCGGGGACAGATACGCAGTATTTT. This translates into CASSDSPGTDTQYF.

The CDR3 sequence is CASSPPVQGAPAYEQYF. The CDR3 DNA sequence: TGTGCCAGCTCACCACCGGTCCAGGGGGCGCCGGCCTACGAGCAGTACTTC. The chain uses TRBV18 and TRBJ2-7, with 8 bases aligning to TRBD1. The CDR3 has 17 amino acids. V dropped 0 bases and J dropped 2; count of bases not matched to a gene: 9. Germline V CDR1 and CDR2: KGHSH, LQKENI.

V and J are TRBV9 and TRBJ2-1, with 8 nucleotides matching TRBD2. V trimming: 4 bases; J trimming: 6 bases; junction bases outside the gene matches: 9. Germline V lookup: CDR1 SGDLS, CDR2 YYNGEE. The CDR3 contains 15 residues. The CDR3 region is CASSRDLGLANEQFF. The CDR3 nucleotides read TGTGCCAGCAGCCGCGACCTCGGACTAGCCAATGAGCAGTTCTTC.

V usage is TRBV9 and J usage is TRBJ2-1; 14 positions agree with TRBD2. This CDR3 spans 22 amino acids. Germline lookup yields CDR1 SGDLS and CDR2 YYNGEE. With V trimmed by 1 base and J by 0 bases, 15 bases remained unmatched. CDR3 bases: TGTGCCAGCAGCGTATCGCCAGGGGGGACTAGCGGGGGAGCAAGCTCCTACAATGAGCAGTTCTTC. Translating it yields CASSVSPGGTSGGASSYNEQFF. Together with reference TRBV9 and TRBJ2-1, the CDR3 gives the full variable domain: DSGVTQTPKHLITATGQRVTLRCSPRSGDLSVYWYQQSLDQGLQFLIQYYNGEERAKGNILERFSAQQFPDLHSELNLSSLELGDSALYFCASSVSPGGTSGGASSYNEQFFGPGTRLTVL.

Turning to this clone: Germline is not matched at one junction end, which may reflect a read error. The chain recombines TRBV7-9 with TRBJ2-7; 7 bases align to TRBD1. This CDR3 is built from 12 residues. Germline assignment: CDR1 SEHNR and CDR2 FQNEAQ (reference sequence). CDR3 sequence reads: CASSHYPGTASF. CDR3 DNA: TGTGCCAGCAGCCATTACCCCGGGACAGCGAGCTTC. Full variable domain (rest looked up from reference TRBV7-9 and TRBJ2-7): DTGVSQNPRHKITKRGQNVTFRCDPISEHNRLYWYRQTLGQGPEFLTYFQNEAQLEKSRLLSDRFSAERPKGSFSTLEIQRTEQGDSAMYLCASSHYPGTASFGPGTRLTVT.

This sequence joins TRBV5-1 and TRBJ2-7; TRBD2 agrees at 8 bases. Germline V gene data show CDR1 as SGHRS and CDR2 as YFSETQ. The CDR3 sequence is 13 residues long. V lost 5 bases to trimming and J lost 6 bases; unmatched junction nucleotides: 7. CDR3 in DNA: TGCGCCAGCAGACCCAGCGGGGGAAGCGAGCAGTACTTC. It is translated as CASRPSGGSEQYF.

The chain carries TRBV27 and TRBJ2-3; D may be TRBD1 (5 bases). Germline V lookup: CDR1 MNHEY, CDR2 SMNVEV (reference sequence). This CDR3 region has 14 residues. The germline V and J ends were trimmed by 3 bases and 8 bases, with 15 bases remaining between them. The CDR3, as DNA: TGTGCCAGCAGTTTCGTACAGGCCTCAGCTACGCAGTATTTT. Translation gives CASSFVQASATQYF.

This clone is a singleton in its sample. The chain has TRBV7-3 and TRBJ2-3, with D perhaps matching TRBD1 (6 bases). Trimming cost V 3 bases and J 2 bases, with 21 bases left between them. This CDR3 has 18 amino acids. CDR1 is SGHTA, CDR2 FQGTGA, per germline. The CDR3, as DNA: TGTGCCAGCAGCTTTGACCCCCCCGGGACAAGTTACACAGATACGCAGTATTTT. Translation gives CASSFDPPGTSYTDTQYF.

V usage is TRBV4-1 and J usage is TRBJ2-7, with 8 bases aligning to TRBD1. The length of the CDR3 is 15 residues. The ends lost 3 bases at V and 0 bases at J; junction bases unmatched: 4. The V gene's germline CDR1 is MGHRA and CDR2 YSYEKL. CDR3 nucleotide sequence: TGCGCCAGCAGCCAGAGGACAGGGAGCTCCTACGAGCAGTACTTC. This translates into CASSQRTGSSYEQYF.

The chain combines TRBV7-3 with TRBJ2-6, with 8 bases aligning to TRBD1. CDR1 SGHTA and CDR2 FQGTGA come from the germline V gene. Trimming cost V 5 bases and J 3 bases; bases outside gene matches: 6. This CDR3 comprises 16 residues. The chain's CDR3 is CASSPFDRGGANVLTF. The CDR3 DNA follows: TGTGCCAGCAGCCCTTTCGACAGGGGTGGGGCCAACGTCCTGACTTTC.

CDR3 nucleotide sequence: TGCGCCAGCAGACTGGGATCGGGGCTAGCGGCGAACCGGCCGCAAGAGACCCAGTACTTC. Amino acid sequence: CASRLGSGLAANRPQETQYF. V usage is TRBV5-1 and J usage is TRBJ2-5; 7 bases are shared with TRBD2. This CDR3 is 20 amino acids long. J lost 2 bases, V lost 5 bases, and 24 bases had no gene match. Germline-derived CDR1 and CDR2 are SGHRS and YFSETQ.

This sequence joins TRBV5-4 and TRBJ2-2; D is perhaps TRBD2 (5 bases). Germline-derived CDR1 and CDR2 are SGHNT and YYREEE (reference sequence). The germline V and J ends were trimmed by 4 bases and 4 bases, with 14 bases remaining between them. The CDR3 consists of 15 residues. In DNA, the CDR3 is TGTGCCAGCAGCAACCTCCGGGAAACCACCGGGGAGCTGTTTTTT. The encoded protein is CASSNLRETTGELFF.

The chain has TRBV7-9 and TRBJ1-1; D uncertain. The CDR3 has 13 residues. The ends were cut back, 1 base at V and 5 bases at J, with 8 bases in the middle. The germline CDR1 and CDR2 sequences are SEHNR and FQNEAQ (reference sequence). The CDR3 sequence: CASSLESGTEAFF. The CDR3 nucleotides are TGTGCCAGCAGCTTAGAGTCGGGTACTGAAGCTTTCTTT. Based on the CDR3 plus reference TRBV7-9 and TRBJ1-1, the full variable domain is DTGVSQNPRHKITKRGQNVTFRCDPISEHNRLYWYRQTLGQGPEFLTYFQNEAQLEKSRLLSDRFSAERPKGSFSTLEIQRTEQGDSAMYLCASSLESGTEAFFGQGTRLTVV.

The V call is TRBV9, the J call TRBJ2-2; a possible D gene is TRBD1 (5 bases). The CDR3 length is 13 residues. Germline loops: CDR1 SGDLS, CDR2 YYNGEE. Deletions cut 5 bases from V and 2 bases from J, with 7 bases between. The CDR3 sequence is CASSGQNTGELFF. CDR3 sequence (DNA): TGTGCCAGCAGTGGACAAAACACCGGGGAGCTGTTTTTT.

This clone was seen a few times. The chain uses TRBV18 and TRBJ1-2, with 7 bases lining up with TRBD1. V lost 2 bases to trimming and J lost 0 bases; unmatched junction nucleotides: 6. CDR1 and CDR2 (germline): KGHSH, LQKENI. This CDR3 spans 16 amino acids. For the CDR3, the DNA is TGTGCCAGCTCACCATGGGGACAGAGAGCTAACTATGGCTACACCTTC. Protein: CASSPWGQRANYGYTF.

This chain uses TRBV7-3 with TRBJ2-3; the match to TRBD2 covers 7 bases. The CDR3 is 15 amino acids. CDR1 is SGHTA and CDR2 is FQGTGA in the germline V gene. Trimming removed 1 base from V and 5 bases from J; junction bases left unmatched: 6. CDR3 sequence reads: CASSLIGGIVDTQYF. The CDR3, as DNA: TGTGCCAGCAGCTTAATCGGGGGGATTGTAGATACGCAGTATTTT.

The chain couples TRBV15 to TRBJ2-1; possibly TRBD2 for D (5 bases). Trimming cost V 0 bases and J 5 bases, with 11 bases left between them. The V gene's germline CDR1 is LNHNV and CDR2 YYDKDF (reference sequence). The CDR3 totals 15 residues. The CDR3 DNA reads TGTGCCACCAGCAGAGATTTGTGGGAGAACAATGAGCAGTTCTTC. Translating gives CATSRDLWENNEQFF.

This sequence joins TRBV5-1 and TRBJ2-6; D gene uncertain. The CDR3 length is 14 residues. Per germline, CDR1 SGHRS and CDR2 YFSETQ. The V end lost 1 base, the J end lost 3 bases, and 5 bases lay between the germline ends. In DNA form, the CDR3 reads TGCGCCAGCAGCTTGCCCGGTGGGGCCAACGTCCTGACTTTC. Protein product: CASSLPGGANVLTF.

The V and J genes are TRBV7-8 and TRBJ1-1; D is possibly TRBD1 (5 bases). Germline V gene lookup returns CDR1 SGHVS and CDR2 FQNEAQ. CDR3 length: 18 amino acids. V lost 5 bases and J lost 1, with 23 bases in between. The CDR3 loop is CASSLEMGRGAGNTEAFF. CDR3 in DNA: TGTGCCAGCAGCCTAGAAATGGGCCGTGGGGCCGGGAACACTGAAGCTTTCTTT. Supplemented by reference TRBV7-8 and TRBJ1-1, the full variable domain reads GAGVSQSPRYKVAKRGQDVALRCDPISGHVSLFWYQQALGQGPEFLTYFQNEAQLDKSGLPSDRFFAERPEGSVSTLKIQRTQQEDSAVYLCASSLEMGRGAGNTEAFFGQGTRLTVV.

This chain connects TRBV11-2 to TRBJ1-1; 9 bases agree with TRBD1. Trimming cost V 4 bases and J 5 bases; bases outside gene matches: 5. This CDR3 region has 14 residues. Germline V CDR1 and CDR2: SGHAT, FQNNGV. CDR3 sequence: CASSSGTGRTEAFF. Written as DNA, the CDR3 is TGTGCCAGCAGCTCCGGGACAGGGAGGACTGAAGCTTTCTTT.

This clone was seen a single time. The rearrangement joins TRBV27 to TRBJ1-5; D gene unclear. The CDR3 length is 13 residues. V lost 6 bases, J lost 4 bases, and 10 bases lay in between. The germline V gene has CDR1 MNHEY and CDR2 SMNVEV (reference sequence). The CDR3 nucleotides read TGTGCCAGCAGAAATGAGTGGAATCAGCCCCAGCATTTT. Its translation is CASRNEWNQPQHF.

This clone was recorded a few times. This chain joins TRBV7-9 and TRBJ1-1; D is perhaps TRBD1 (6 bases). Trimming took off 5 bases at V and 5 bases at J, with 18 bases between the two ends. This CDR3 has 15 residues. Germline values: CDR1 SEHNR, CDR2 FQNEAQ (reference sequence). The CDR3 region has the DNA TGTGCCAGCAGCCAGGGGCCGGGACGAGGAACTGAAGCTTTCTTT. This sequence encodes CASSQGPGRGTEAFF. The variable domain in full, completed from reference TRBV7-9 and TRBJ1-1, reads DTGVSQNPRHKITKRGQNVTFRCDPISEHNRLYWYRQTLGQGPEFLTYFQNEAQLEKSRLLSDRFSAERPKGSFSTLEIQRTEQGDSAMYLCASSQGPGRGTEAFFGQGTRLTVV.

The chain recombines TRBV7-2 with TRBJ1-4, with TRBD1 as a possible D gene (6 bases). The V end was cut by 1 base, the J end by 8 bases, with 14 bases between. Germline values: CDR1 SGHTA, CDR2 FQGNSA. This CDR3 is 15 amino acids long. The CDR3 DNA sequence: TGTGCCAGCAGCTTAGAGGGGGGGTTGGAGGAAAAACTGTTTTTT. Translation: CASSLEGGLEEKLFF.